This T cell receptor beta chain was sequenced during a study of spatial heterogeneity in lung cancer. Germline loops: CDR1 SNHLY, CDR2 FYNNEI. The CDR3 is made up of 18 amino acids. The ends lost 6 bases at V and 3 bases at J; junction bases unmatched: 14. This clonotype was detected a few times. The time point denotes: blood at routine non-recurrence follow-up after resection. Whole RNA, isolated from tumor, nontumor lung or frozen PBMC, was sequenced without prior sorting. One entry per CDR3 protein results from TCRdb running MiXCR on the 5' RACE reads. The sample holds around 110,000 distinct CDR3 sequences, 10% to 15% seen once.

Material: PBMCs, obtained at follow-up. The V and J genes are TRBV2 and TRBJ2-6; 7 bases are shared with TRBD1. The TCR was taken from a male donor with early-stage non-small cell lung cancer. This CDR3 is CASRPTGPFLGGANVLTF. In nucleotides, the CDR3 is TGTGCCAGCAGACCGACAGGGCCCTTCTTAGGTGGGGCCAACGTCCTGACTTTC.